This passage covers 22 T cell receptor beta chains from one sample sequenced in a study of T cell responses to AZD1222 COVID-19 vaccine (dated by TCRdb to 2020 to 2023). Explained via the paper, the time point label denotes: baseline before first vaccination. The library was generated by the immunoSEQ multiplex PCR assay. TCRdb mirrors the immuneACCESS table, restricted to in-frame sequences. Some clones are absent from its copies; in checked studies, under half trace to an unresolved V gene, and the reason for the others is unknown. This sample comprises about 100,000 clones, about 86% of them detected only once. About 3% of the sample is held by the ten biggest clonotypes. The sequences come from peripheral blood, collected on day 0 of AZD1222 vaccination. The receptors were sampled from an adult in good health.

With respect to this clone: Relative to the germline gene, one junction end is altered; a read error may explain this. The chain couples TRBV9 to TRBJ1-1; no definite D call. The germline CDR1 and CDR2 sequences are SGDLS and YYNGEE. This CDR3 spans 13 amino acids. The CDR3 DNA reads TGTGCCAGCAGCTCCCTGCCGGACCCCGCGGTGGTCTTT. It translates to CASSSLPDPAVVF.

The V call is TRBV7-2, the J call TRBJ2-5; a possible D gene is TRBD2 (5 bases). The CDR3 has 15 residues. Looked up from germline, CDR1 is SGHTA and CDR2 is FQGNSA. The V gene lost 1 base and the J gene lost 6 bases, with 15 bases spanning the gap. In DNA form, the CDR3 reads TGTGCCAGCAGCTTAGTCACGACTCCTAGCCAGACCCAGTACTTC. Residues: CASSLVTTPSQTQYF.

This chain links TRBV7-2 with TRBJ1-1; D uncertain. Germline V gives CDR1 SGHTA, CDR2 FQGNSA. Trimming shortened V by 6 bases and J by 1 base, and 9 bases separated the two germline ends. The CDR3 has 13 residues. Written as DNA, the CDR3 is TGTGCCAGCAGGAGACACACGAACACTGAAGCTTTCTTT. Its translation: CASRRHTNTEAFF.

V usage is TRBV19 and J usage is TRBJ2-4; TRBD2 matches at 11 bases. The V segment lost 5 bases and the J segment 0 bases; nucleotides outside the gene matches: 15. Germline loops: CDR1 LNHDA, CDR2 SQIVND (reference sequence). The CDR3 is 20 amino acids. The CDR3 is CASSPPPLAGGLLAKNIQYF. DNA of the CDR3: TGTGCCAGTAGTCCCCCGCCCCTAGCGGGGGGCCTTTTAGCCAAAAACATTCAGTACTTC.

The rearrangement joins TRBV7-2 to TRBJ1-5; the D is unclear. The CDR3 runs 15 residues. CDR1 SGHTA and CDR2 FQGNSA come from the germline V gene. Trimming cost V 5 bases and J 1 base, with 12 bases left between them. The CDR3 coding sequence is TGTGCCAGCAGCCTCAGCGGGTCGAGCAATCAGCCCCAGCATTTT. Residues: CASSLSGSSNQPQHF.

The genes are TRBV6-5 and TRBJ2-3; the match to TRBD1 covers 8 bases. The V and J ends lost 6 bases and 2 bases, in that order; junction bases with no gene match: 4. Per germline, CDR1 MNHEY and CDR2 SVGAGI. This CDR3 is built from 14 residues. The CDR3 nucleotides are TGTGCCAGCAGGGGGACAGGATACACAGATACGCAGTATTTT. This sequence encodes CASRGTGYTDTQYF.

The rearrangement links TRBV6-5 to TRBJ1-3; 7 bases are shared with TRBD1. Germline CDR1 and CDR2: MNHEY and SVGAGI. The V segment lost 7 bases and the J segment 0 bases; nucleotides outside the gene matches: 6. The CDR3 covers 15 residues. CDR3 region: CASTRQGGSGNTIYF. The CDR3 nucleotides read TGTGCCAGCACCCGACAGGGCGGCTCTGGAAACACCATATATTTT.

The sample holds one count of this clone. The chain couples TRBV18 to TRBJ1-3; 7 bases map to TRBD1. Losses at the gene ends were 2 bases for V and 1 base for J; bases not matched to a gene: 11. The CDR3 has 18 amino acids. Germline values: CDR1 KGHSH, CDR2 LQKENI. CDR3 residues: CASSPLVRQGASGNTIYF. The CDR3 DNA reads as TGTGCCAGCTCACCATTAGTCCGACAGGGAGCGTCTGGAAACACCATATATTTT.

The chain uses TRBV5-4 and TRBJ1-1, with 10 bases lining up with TRBD1. The junction had 14 bases not matched to a gene; V was cut back by 5 bases and J by 7 bases. The germline V gene encodes CDR1 SGHNT and CDR2 YYREEE (reference sequence). The length of the CDR3 is 16 residues. CDR3 sequence reads: CASSSSTTGGHYEAFF. Written as DNA, the CDR3 is TGTGCCAGCAGTTCCTCTACGACAGGGGGCCACTATGAAGCTTTCTTT.

This chain uses TRBV7-2 with TRBJ1-5; TRBD1 matches at 8 bases. The CDR3 spans 15 residues. The junction had 9 bases not matched to a gene; V was cut back by 5 bases and J by 6 bases. Germline CDR1 and CDR2: SGHTA and FQGNSA. CDR3 nucleotides: TGTGCCAGCAGCCTAGGTGGCAGGGGGCCTCAGCCCCAGCATTTT. Translation: CASSLGGRGPQPQHF.

V usage is TRBV24-1 and J usage is TRBJ1-5; D might be TRBD1 (6 bases). Trimming took 1 base from V and 2 from J, leaving 14 bases between them. Germline lookup yields CDR1 KGHDR and CDR2 SFDVKD. The CDR3 covers 17 residues. As DNA, the CDR3 is TGTGCCACCAGTGATTTTCGTTCCCCAGGGGGCAATCAGCCCCAGCATTTT. Translating it yields CATSDFRSPGGNQPQHF.

The chain uses TRBV4-3 and TRBJ1-2; TRBD1 aligns across 10 bases. The CDR3 length is 14 residues. Germline V gene lookup returns CDR1 LGHNA and CDR2 YSLEER. V dropped 6 bases and J dropped 4; count of bases not matched to a gene: 5. The CDR3 region has the DNA TGCGCCAGCAGACCGACAGGGGGCGGCTATGGCTACACCTTC. Amino acid sequence: CASRPTGGGYGYTF.

This clone has more than one count but fewer than ten. V and J are TRBV11-3 and TRBJ2-2; D is uncertain. V lost 5 bases and J lost 7, with 11 bases in between. Germline lookup yields CDR1 SGHNT and CDR2 YENEEA. The CDR3 has 13 residues. CDR3 protein: CASSPPWGGELFF. The DNA of the CDR3 is TGTGCCAGCAGCCCCCCCTGGGGCGGGGAGCTGTTTTTT.

The V and J genes are TRBV9 and TRBJ1-1, with a tentative D call TRBD1 (5 bases). The V end lost 3 bases, the J end lost 4 bases, and 16 bases lay between the germline ends. Germline V gene sequence: CDR1 SGDLS, CDR2 YYNGEE. The CDR3 contains 15 residues. The CDR3 spells CASSDTGGMGTEAFF. CDR3 coding DNA: TGTGCCAGCAGCGACACGGGGGGTATGGGCACTGAAGCTTTCTTT.

V is TRBV18 and J is TRBJ1-1; D unresolved. This CDR3 has 14 amino acids. Germline CDR1 is KGHSH and CDR2 is LQKENI. V lost 2 bases and J 0 bases, leaving 7 bases between the germline ends. The CDR3 here is CASSPGRVNTEAFF. CDR3 bases: TGTGCCAGCTCACCAGGAAGGGTGAACACTGAAGCTTTCTTT. Supplemented by reference TRBV18 and TRBJ1-1, the full variable domain reads NAGVMQNPRHLVRRRGQEARLRCSPMKGHSHVYWYRQLPEEGLKFMVYLQKENIIDESGMPKERFSAEFPKEGPSILRIQQVVRGDSAAYFCASSPGRVNTEAFFGQGTRLTVV.

This clone turned up a few times. V gene TRBV30 combines with J gene TRBJ2-3; 8 bases match TRBD2. V lost 0 bases, J lost 4 bases, and 3 bases stayed unmatched. The germline gives CDR1 GTSNPN, CDR2 SVGIG (reference sequence). This CDR3 has 14 residues. CDR3 sequence reads: CAWSVTGRADTQYF. CDR3 in DNA: TGTGCCTGGAGTGTAACCGGGAGGGCAGATACGCAGTATTTT.

This clone has more than one count but fewer than ten. The V gene is TRBV9, the J gene TRBJ1-3, with D tentatively TRBD1 (5 bases). Germline V gene sequence: CDR1 SGDLS, CDR2 YYNGEE. V was shortened by 4 bases and J by 0 bases, with 14 bases between the two germline ends. The CDR3 covers 16 residues. The CDR3 sequence is CASSTTVLNSGNTIYF. In DNA, the CDR3 is TGTGCCAGCAGCACGACAGTGCTCAACTCTGGAAACACCATATATTTT.

This chain uses TRBV7-8 with TRBJ1-5, with D possibly matching TRBD1 (5 bases). CDR3 length: 14 amino acids. Germline V gives CDR1 SGHVS, CDR2 FQNEAQ. V was shortened by 6 bases and J by 1 base, with 10 bases between the two germline ends. CDR3 coding DNA: TGTGCCAGCAGACCGGGGGGAAGCAATCAGCCCCAGCATTTT. Its protein is CASRPGGSNQPQHF.

The chain is built from TRBV28 and TRBJ2-7; D is uncertain. The CDR3 loop spans 12 amino acids. The germline V gene encodes CDR1 MDHEN and CDR2 SYDVKM. Trimming shortened V by 3 bases and J by 5 bases, and 8 bases separated the two germline ends. CDR3 amino acids: CASSFLNHEQYF. The CDR3 region has the DNA TGTGCCAGCAGTTTTTTAAATCACGAGCAGTACTTC.

This clone occurred once. This chain links TRBV5-4 with TRBJ2-7; 13 nucleotides agree with TRBD2. The V gene's germline CDR1 is SGHNT and CDR2 YYREEE (reference sequence). V was clipped by 4 bases and J by 4 bases; unmatched bases: 11. This CDR3 spans 17 amino acids. This chain's CDR3 is CASSAGLAGAFSYEQYF. CDR3 in DNA: TGTGCCAGCAGCGCCGGACTAGCGGGGGCTTTTTCTTACGAGCAGTACTTC.

V gene TRBV3-1 (or the pseudogene TRBV3-2) combines with J gene TRBJ1-4, with D possibly being TRBD1 (5 bases). Germline CDR1 LGHDT, CDR2 YNNKEL (reference sequence). V was pared by 1 base and J by 4 bases, with 7 bases between. The CDR3 sequence is 14 residues long. The CDR3: CASSQGDGNEKLFF. The CDR3 DNA sequence: TGTGCCAGCAGCCAAGGGGACGGTAATGAAAAACTGTTTTTT.

The rearrangement joins TRBV30 to TRBJ1-2; D might be TRBD1 (6 bases). The germline V and J ends were trimmed by 0 bases and 7 bases, with 15 bases remaining between them. The V gene's germline CDR1 is GTSNPN and CDR2 SVGIG (reference sequence). The CDR3 loop spans 14 amino acids. CDR3 DNA: TGTGCCTGGAGTGTATCGGCAGGGGCGGGTGGCTACACCTTC. This encodes CAWSVSAGAGGYTF. Looking up the rest from reference TRBV30 and TRBJ1-2 gives the full variable domain: SQTIHQWPATLVQPVGSPLSLECTVEGTSNPNLYWYRQAAGRGLQLLFYSVGIGQISSEVPQNLSASRPQDRQFILSSKKLLLSDSGFYLCAWSVSAGAGGYTFGSGTRLTVV.